Shown below are 8 T cell receptor beta chains from a single sample sequenced in a study of cytomegalovirus exposure and HLA in healthy donors. The PCR was carried out with 60 Vbeta primers and 13 Jbeta primers. The protocol was immunoSEQ multiplex PCR, while the TCRdb copy is restricted to in-frame clones and leaves out a portion. The sample has approximately 190,000 clones; 87% are singletons. Sample: PBMCs. Receptor source: a boy younger than 10 in good health and CMV-seronegative.

This sequence joins TRBV5-1 and TRBJ1-5, with TRBD1 matching 9 bases. Germline-derived CDR1 and CDR2 are SGHRS and YFSETQ. Trimming removed 1 base from V and 2 bases from J; junction bases left unmatched: 4. The CDR3 totals 16 residues. CDR3 sequence reads: CASSLTGGEGNQPQHF. The CDR3, as DNA: TGCGCCAGCAGCTTGACAGGGGGCGAAGGCAATCAGCCCCAGCATTTT.

The gene calls are TRBV4-2 and TRBJ2-1; 15 nucleotides align to TRBD2. V lost 4 bases, J lost 4 bases, and 14 bases stayed unmatched. Germline V lookup: CDR1 LGHNA, CDR2 YNFKEQ. This CDR3 comprises 20 residues. CDR3 loop: CASSPAAAGLAGGQYNEQFF. The CDR3 coding sequence is TGTGCCAGCAGCCCGGCCGCGGCGGGACTAGCGGGGGGCCAATACAATGAGCAGTTCTTC.

This sequence joins TRBV30 and TRBJ1-2; 11 bases agree with TRBD1. CDR1 GTSNPN and CDR2 SVGIG come from the germline V gene (reference sequence). The CDR3 is 12 amino acids. The junction had 6 bases not matched to a gene; V was cut back by 8 bases and J by 7 bases. This chain's CDR3 is CAVGQGAVGYTF. In nucleotides, the CDR3 is TGTGCCGTAGGACAGGGGGCGGTTGGCTACACCTTC.

V is TRBV13 and J is TRBJ1-2; the match to TRBD1 covers 10 bases. CDR1 is PRHDT, CDR2 FYEKMQ, per germline (reference sequence). With V trimmed by 6 bases and J by 7 bases, 11 bases remained unmatched. CDR3 length equals 15 residues. The CDR3 nucleotides read TGTGCCAGCAGTGCCGGGACAGGGGAACCTCTTGGCTACACCTTC. Its protein is CASSAGTGEPLGYTF. Complete variable domain (other parts from reference TRBV13 and TRBJ1-2): AAGVIQSPRHLIKEKRETATLKCYPIPRHDTVYWYQQGPGQDPQFLISFYEKMQSDKGSIPDRFSAQQFSDYHSELNMSSLELGDSALYFCASSAGTGEPLGYTFGSGTRLTVV.

This chain links TRBV6-1 with TRBJ1-6; D is uncertain. The CDR3 runs 15 residues. Germline V gene sequence: CDR1 MNHNS, CDR2 SASEGT. V dropped 7 bases and J dropped 0 bases, with 10 bases sitting between them. The CDR3 sequence is CASIWEDSYNSPLHF. The CDR3 DNA reads as TGTGCCAGCATTTGGGAGGACTCCTATAATTCACCCCTCCACTTT.

The CDR3 bases are TGTGCCTGGAGCGCGACTCAACGACAGAAAGACTATGGCTACACCTTC. Amino acids: CAWSATQRQKDYGYTF. This sequence joins TRBV30 and TRBJ1-2, with D maybe TRBD1 (5 bases). Trimming left V 3 bases short and J 3 bases short, with 20 bases between. The CDR3 is 16 residues long. Germline V gene data show CDR1 as GTSNPN and CDR2 as SVGIG (reference sequence).

The rearrangement links TRBV6-1 to TRBJ2-7; D might be TRBD1 (5 bases). The CDR3 extends over 15 amino acids. Germline CDR1 is MNHNS and CDR2 is SASEGT. V lost 4 bases and J 2 bases, leaving 15 bases between the germline ends. The CDR3: CASSAQTGNPYEQYF. Written as DNA, the CDR3 is TGTGCCAGCAGTGCCCAAACAGGAAACCCCTACGAGCAGTACTTC.

The J gene is TRBJ2-2, the V gene TRBV12-5; 7 positions match TRBD2. Looked up from germline, CDR1 is LGHNT and CDR2 is FRNRAP. V shed 0 bases, J shed 4 bases, and the junction held 11 bases outside the gene matches. The CDR3 is 18 residues long. The CDR3 here is CASGLVSKTGGPTGELFF. CDR3 bases: TGTGCTAGTGGTTTGGTATCTAAGACGGGGGGACCCACCGGGGAGCTGTTTTTT.